This T cell receptor beta chain came from a study of OX40 agonist ivuxolimab in advanced cancers. Trimming shortened V by 5 bases and J by 0 bases, and 8 bases separated the two germline ends. This CDR3 is built from 13 residues. From germline, CDR1 is MNHNY and CDR2 SVGAGI (reference sequence). Patients with autoimmune history or systemic immunosuppression were excluded. The assay was immunoSEQ multiplex PCR, and TCRdb's table has in-frame clones only and misses some. The table includes about 78,000 clones, roughly 84% detected once. This sample comprised CD4+ or CD8+ T cells sorted from blood, obtained in a trial of the OX40 agonist ivuxolimab. This TCR came from an adult with an advanced solid tumor such as melanoma, head and neck, liver or kidney cancer. The rearrangement links TRBV6-6 to TRBJ2-7, with D possibly matching TRBD1 (5 bases). In nucleotides, the CDR3 is TGTGCCAGCAGTCAGGGAAGCTCCTACGAGCAGTACTTC. It encodes CASSQGSSYEQYF.